This passage covers 5 T cell receptor beta chains from one sample sequenced in a study of T cell repertoires in cytomegalovirus infection. TCRdb redid the calling of the reads with MiXCR, one entry per CDR3 protein. The data show approximately 150,000 distinct CDR3 sequences, about 6.5% seen once. The specimen sequenced was PBMCs. The receptors originated from a human donor in good health (CMV status not recorded). Some clones in this sample may be carry-over from other donors' samples.

The rearrangement uses TRBV5-6 and TRBJ2-1, with D tentatively TRBD1 or TRBD2 (5 bases each). The germline gives CDR1 SGHDT, CDR2 YYEEEE. CDR3 length: 15 amino acids. Trimming shortened V by 1 base and J by 7 bases, and 15 bases separated the two germline ends. The CDR3 DNA reads TGTGCCAGCAGCTTGTTTCATGAGGGGAATAATGAGCAGTTCTTC. The encoded protein is CASSLFHEGNNEQFF.

This chain uses TRBV7-8 with TRBJ1-5, with D perhaps TRBD1 (5 bases). CDR3 length: 15 residues. V was clipped by 5 bases and J by 3 bases, with 14 bases between them. The germline V gene has CDR1 SGHVS and CDR2 FQNEAQ. The CDR3 DNA reads TGTGCCAGCAGCGATGGAGGGACCGCCAATCAGCCCCAGCATTTT. This translates into CASSDGGTANQPQHF.

This chain uses TRBV6-2 or TRBV6-3 with TRBJ1-1, with D unclear. Trimming shortened V by 4 bases and J by 1 base, and 13 bases separated the two germline ends. The CDR3 sequence is 15 residues long. Per the germline V gene, CDR1 is MNHEY and CDR2 is SVGEGT. This CDR3 reads CASSFSVVGNTEAFF. Here the CDR3 DNA reads TGTGCCAGCAGTTTTTCAGTGGTGGGGAACACTGAAGCTTTCTTT.

This clonotype was counted ten times or more. The chain combines TRBV2 with TRBJ2-7; possible D gene TRBD2, 6 bases. Per the germline V gene, CDR1 is SNHLY and CDR2 is FYNNEI. V lost 3 bases to trimming and J lost 3 bases, with 12 bases between them. This CDR3 has 14 residues. CDR3 region: CASSELRGIYEQYF. CDR3 nucleotides: TGTGCCAGCAGTGAGCTGCGGGGAATCTACGAGCAGTACTTC. The complete variable domain, with remaining parts taken from reference TRBV2 and TRBJ2-7, reads EPEVTQTPSHQVTQMGQEVILRCVPISNHLYFYWYRQILGQKVEFLVSFYNNEISEKSEIFDDQFSVERPDGSNFTLKIRSTKLEDSAMYFCASSELRGIYEQYFGPGTRLTVT.

This clonotype was seen at least ten times. The chain uses TRBV15 and TRBJ1-3, with no clear D. CDR1 and CDR2 (germline): LNHNV, YYDKDF (reference sequence). The CDR3 length is 15 residues. V was cut by 0 bases and J by 0 bases, with 6 bases left in between. CDR3 sequence reads: CATSRDLSSGNTIYF. CDR3 coding DNA: TGTGCCACCAGCAGAGATCTGAGCTCTGGAAACACCATATATTTT.